One and the same sample provided the 19 T cell receptor beta chains below, sequenced in a study of blood T cells in healthy people across ages. Alongside a J-beta primer mix, a sample-barcoded 5' primer served in a second PCR lasting about 7 to 11 cycles. In TCRdb, the 5' RACE reads were re-called with MiXCR into one record per CDR3 protein. The sample has roughly 1,800,000 distinct CDR3 sequences, around half seen once. Sequencing was done on a sample of blood. Receptors were obtained from a woman aged 40 to 50 in good health.

This clonotype was seen a handful of times. The chain combines TRBV7-9 with TRBJ1-4, with a weak D call TRBD1 (6 bases). The V end was cut by 11 bases, the J end by 6 bases, with 22 bases between. The germline CDR1 and CDR2 sequences are SEHNR and FQNEAQ (reference sequence). The CDR3 consists of 15 residues. Written as DNA, the CDR3 is TGTGCCTCCCGAGGCCCTTCCAGGGGTGATGAAAAACTGTTTTTT. The encoded protein is CASRGPSRGDEKLFF.

The J gene is TRBJ1-2, the V gene TRBV20-1; the D gene is possibly TRBD1 (6 bases). Trimming removed 5 bases from V and 3 bases from J, with 13 bases in between. This CDR3 has 13 residues. Germline CDR1 is DFQATT and CDR2 is SNEGSKA (reference sequence). The CDR3 sequence is CSAAQGTYYGYTF. DNA of the CDR3: TGCAGTGCTGCCCAGGGGACGTACTATGGCTACACCTTC.

The chain couples TRBV20-1 to TRBJ2-3; 8 nucleotides match TRBD1. The germline V gene encodes CDR1 DFQATT and CDR2 SNEGSKA (reference sequence). The CDR3 covers 14 residues. V trimming: 2 bases; J trimming: 10 bases; junction bases outside the gene matches: 11. The CDR3 protein is CSARRTPDRVPQYF. CDR3 bases: TGCAGTGCTAGACGAACGCCGGACAGGGTTCCGCAGTATTTT.

The table lists this clonotype with a count of one. This chain joins TRBV20-1 and TRBJ2-5; 10 bases line up with TRBD2. Judging by the DNA end, TRBJ2-7 fits better; the J call may be wrong. This CDR3 has 13 amino acids. Per germline, CDR1 DFQATT and CDR2 SNEGSKA (reference sequence). The CDR3 nucleotides read TGCAGTGCTAGAGTACTAGCGGGGAGCGAGCAGTACTTC. Its translation: CSARVLAGSEQYF.

This clonotype was counted between two and nine times. V and J are TRBV4-1 and TRBJ2-7; unclear D gene. Germline-derived CDR1 and CDR2 are MGHRA and YSYEKL. This CDR3 contains 15 residues. V was shortened by 3 bases and J by 1 base, with 13 bases between the two germline ends. CDR3 loop: CASSQDEILSYEQYF. The CDR3 DNA is TGCGCCAGCAGCCAGGACGAGATTCTGTCCTACGAGCAGTACTTC.

CDR3 nucleotide sequence: TGTGCCAGCAGCTCCGGCGTAATGCACGTCCTGACTTTC. Translation gives CASSSGVMHVLTF. The chain couples TRBV7-2 to TRBJ2-6; no definite D call. The CDR3 is 13 residues long. Germline V gene lookup returns CDR1 SGHTA and CDR2 FQGNSA. V lost 4 bases and J 11 bases, leaving 12 bases between the germline ends.

The chain uses TRBV7-2 and TRBJ2-4, with TRBD1 matching 10 bases. Germline V gives CDR1 SGHTA, CDR2 FQGNSA. V trimming: 5 bases; J trimming: 12 bases; junction bases outside the gene matches: 13. This CDR3 comprises 15 residues. The CDR3 protein is CASSLGTGELAHQYF. CDR3 bases: TGTGCCAGCAGCCTAGGGACAGGGGAATTGGCTCATCAGTACTTC.

V usage is TRBV28 and J usage is TRBJ1-4; D not resolved. V was trimmed by 5 bases and J by 11 bases, leaving 9 bases between them. The CDR3 runs to 11 residues. Germline V gene sequence: CDR1 MDHEN, CDR2 SYDVKM. CDR3 in amino acids: CASSLLGKLFF. The CDR3 nucleotides read TGTGCCAGCAGTCTCCTGGGGAAACTGTTTTTT.

This clonotype was found many times. The chain couples TRBV12-3 or TRBV12-4 to TRBJ2-1, with 9 bases aligning to TRBD1. The CDR3 has 15 amino acids. V lost 6 bases, J lost 6 bases, and 9 bases stayed unmatched. CDR3 sequence: CASSKTTGGGNEQFF. The CDR3 region has the DNA TGTGCCAGCAGCAAAACGACAGGGGGAGGCAATGAGCAGTTCTTC.

This clonotype has just a few counts. This chain links TRBV7-2 with TRBJ2-1; 7 positions match TRBD2. The V segment lost 6 bases and the J segment 5 bases; nucleotides outside the gene matches: 7. The CDR3 has 14 amino acids. Germline CDR1 and CDR2: SGHTA and FQGNSA. The CDR3 loop reads CASRTFTSDNEQFF. In nucleotides, the CDR3 is TGTGCCAGCAGGACCTTTACTAGCGACAATGAGCAGTTCTTC.

This clonotype was seen a handful of times. The V and J genes are TRBV6-5 and TRBJ2-5; D is perhaps TRBD1 (7 bases). Germline loops: CDR1 MNHEY, CDR2 SVGAGI. The CDR3 spans 14 residues. Trimming took 5 bases from V and 4 from J, leaving 14 bases between them. CDR3 sequence (DNA): TGTGCCAGCAGTGCAATCCAGGGGGGAGAGACCCAGTACTTC. Translation: CASSAIQGGETQYF.

Only a few counts were recorded for this clonotype. The J gene is TRBJ2-5, the V gene TRBV28, with 9 bases aligning to TRBD2. The CDR3 spans 16 residues. CDR1 and CDR2 (germline): MDHEN, SYDVKM. V trimming: 6 bases; J trimming: 4 bases; junction bases outside the gene matches: 12. The CDR3 DNA is TGTGCCAGCAGCTGGGGTAGCGGGGGATCGGGAGAGACCCAGTACTTC. Translated: CASSWGSGGSGETQYF.

This clonotype has ten or more counts. This chain connects TRBV7-2 to TRBJ2-5; no clear D. Per germline, CDR1 SGHTA and CDR2 FQGNSA. CDR3 length equals 12 residues. V lost 5 bases to trimming and J lost 4 bases, with 8 bases between them. CDR3 amino acids: CASSPTLETQYF. CDR3 DNA: TGTGCCAGCAGCCCGACCTTAGAGACCCAGTACTTC.

The chain employs TRBV9 and TRBJ1-2, with no clear D. There are 15 residues in the CDR3. Deletions cut 0 bases from V and 4 bases from J, with 13 bases between. Germline CDR1 SGDLS, CDR2 YYNGEE. DNA of the CDR3: TGTGCCAGCAGCGTAGCTCCCGCCAAAGGCTATGGCTACACCTTC. Protein: CASSVAPAKGYGYTF. Full variable domain (remainder filled in from reference TRBV9 and TRBJ1-2): DSGVTQTPKHLITATGQRVTLRCSPRSGDLSVYWYQQSLDQGLQFLIQYYNGEERAKGNILERFSAQQFPDLHSELNLSSLELGDSALYFCASSVAPAKGYGYTFGSGTRLTVV.

In this sample, this clonotype turned up a few times. The rearrangement joins TRBV12-3 or TRBV12-4 to TRBJ2-4, with a tentative D call TRBD1 (5 bases). V lost 7 bases to trimming and J lost 3 bases, with 22 bases between them. This CDR3 contains 17 residues. This CDR3 is CASTFGMGPSGKNIQYF. The CDR3 coding sequence is TGTGCCAGCACCTTTGGGATGGGGCCCTCGGGCAAAAACATTCAGTACTTC.

In this sample, this clonotype turned up once. One end of the junction varies from germline; a read error may be responsible. This CDR3 reads CASRTGQRSTEAFF. The DNA of the CDR3 is TGTGCCAGCAGGACGGGACAGCGGAGCACTGAGGCTTTCTTT. The gene calls are TRBV27 and TRBJ1-1; the match to TRBD1 covers 7 bases. The CDR3 runs to 14 residues. In germline, CDR1 is MNHEY, CDR2 SMNVEV (reference sequence).

The chain uses TRBV14 and TRBJ1-1; perhaps TRBD1 as D (6 bases). The V gene's germline CDR1 is SGHDN and CDR2 FVKESK. The CDR3 covers 15 residues. Trimming took off 1 base at V and 7 bases at J, with 16 bases between the two ends. The CDR3 region is CASSQGGQRWIEAFF. In DNA, the CDR3 is TGTGCCAGCAGCCAAGGAGGACAGCGCTGGATTGAAGCTTTCTTT.

This clonotype was recorded once. The chain's CDR3 is CSVDTLAGGTDTQYF. Here the CDR3 DNA reads TGCAGCGTTGACACCCTAGCGGGGGGCACAGATACGCAGTATTTT. The V call is TRBV29-1, the J call TRBJ2-3, with TRBD2 matching 10 bases. The CDR3 runs to 15 residues. After removal of 3 bases from V and 1 base from J, the junction contained 4 bases not matched to a gene. Germline V CDR1 and CDR2: SQVTM, ANQGSEA.

Here the CDR3 DNA reads TGTGCCAGCAGCCAAGATCTAGGGTACCAAGAGACCCAGTACTTC. It is translated as CASSQDLGYQETQYF. This rearrangement joins TRBV14 to TRBJ2-5; no reliable D call. This CDR3 region has 15 residues. V was clipped by 0 bases and J by 0 bases, with 8 bases between them. Germline values: CDR1 SGHDN, CDR2 FVKESK.